This TCR beta chain was sequenced during a study of patients and donors after allogeneic stem cell transplantation. At least ten counts were recorded for this clonotype. Each CDR3 protein gets one entry after TCRdb re-called the RT-PCR reads with MiXCR. This sample has hundreds of thousands of distinct CDR3 sequences, with more than 15% found just once. The receptor comes from a human donor who was either an allogeneic HSCT recipient or a stem cell or donor lymphocyte infusion donor (not recorded which). It is not recorded whose cells these are; they may come from a transplant donor. Sequenced sample: blood, either unsorted or a sorted T cell fraction (not recorded which).

The CDR3 here is CASSKLAGGALAKNIQYF. CDR3 coding DNA: TGTGCCAGCAGTAAACTAGCGGGGGGGGCCCTAGCCAAAAACATTCAGTACTTC. The V call is TRBV6-1, the J call TRBJ2-4, with 13 bases matching TRBD2. The junction had 7 bases not matched to a gene; V was cut back by 5 bases and J by 0 bases. Germline assignment: CDR1 MNHNS and CDR2 SASEGT. The CDR3 is 18 amino acids.